The 23 T cell receptor beta chains presented below share a single source sample, sequenced in a study of shared clonotypes between healthy human individuals. Sequenced by immunoSEQ multiplex PCR; TCRdb stores in-frame clones only, minus some. The data contain about 660,000 clones, around 67% of them singletons. The sequenced sample was memory CD4+ T cells sorted from blood. Regarding subset: CD45RA-negative fraction. These receptors came from a young woman in good health.

The J gene is TRBJ2-7, the V gene TRBV14; 8 nucleotides agree with TRBD1. The germline CDR1 and CDR2 sequences are SGHDN and FVKESK. This CDR3 is built from 14 residues. The ends lost 4 bases at V and 3 bases at J; junction bases unmatched: 5. CDR3 residues: CASSLGQARYEQYF. The CDR3 DNA reads TGTGCCAGCAGCCTGGGACAGGCACGCTACGAGCAGTACTTC.

This chain links TRBV4-1 with TRBJ2-3; D is undetermined. Germline CDR1 MGHRA, CDR2 YSYEKL. Trimming took off 1 base at V and 2 bases at J, with 13 bases between the two ends. The CDR3 has 16 amino acids. CDR3 bases: TGCGCCAGCAGCCAAGGGCTCAATTTACACACAGATACGCAGTATTTT. Protein: CASSQGLNLHTDTQYF.

This sequence joins TRBV28 and TRBJ2-5, with a tentative D call TRBD1 (5 bases). In germline, CDR1 is MDHEN, CDR2 SYDVKM. V dropped 1 base and J dropped 6 bases, with 12 bases sitting between them. The CDR3 sequence is 14 residues long. The CDR3 loop is CASSLFGREKTQYF. CDR3 DNA sequence: TGTGCCAGCAGTTTATTCGGCAGGGAAAAGACCCAGTACTTC.

The chain links TRBV27 to TRBJ1-2; D is possibly TRBD1 (5 bases). Germline V gives CDR1 MNHEY, CDR2 SMNVEV (reference sequence). The CDR3 has 13 residues. V lost 9 bases and J lost 3, with 14 bases in between. The chain's CDR3 is CASLPGLYYGYTF. The CDR3 DNA sequence: TGTGCCAGTCTGCCGGGACTGTACTATGGCTACACCTTC.

This chain connects TRBV5-8 to TRBJ2-5; D tentatively fits TRBD1 or TRBD2 (5 bases each). CDR1 is SGHTS and CDR2 is YDEGEE in the germline V gene. V dropped 4 bases and J dropped 4 bases, with 14 bases sitting between them. There are 14 residues in the CDR3. The CDR3 sequence is CASSRGQGGETQYF. CDR3 nucleotide sequence: TGTGCCAGCAGCCGCGGGCAGGGCGGAGAGACCCAGTACTTC.

As to this clone: Sequence at one end of the junction differs from germline and may be a read error. The same CDR3 arises from other DNA sequences in this sample as well. The chain has TRBV9 and TRBJ2-7, with 14 bases matching TRBD2. Per germline, CDR1 SGDLS and CDR2 YYNGEE. CDR3 size: 16 residues. CDR3 DNA: TGTGCCAGCAGCGAGGGACTAGCGGGGGCCTCCTACGAGCAGTATTTC. Translating it yields CASSEGLAGASYEQYF. The entire variable domain, with the rest obtained from reference TRBV9 and TRBJ2-7, is as follows: DSGVTQTPKHLITATGQRVTLRCSPRSGDLSVYWYQQSLDQGLQFLIQYYNGEERAKGNILERFSAQQFPDLHSELNLSSLELGDSALYFCASSEGLAGASYEQYFGPGTRLTVT.

This rearrangement joins TRBV6-5 to TRBJ2-7; no reliable D call. The germline V gene has CDR1 MNHEY and CDR2 SVGAGI. This CDR3 is 14 amino acids long. With 8 bases removed from V and 3 bases from J, the gap between germline ends came to 17 bases. In DNA, the CDR3 is TGTGCCAGCCGAGACGCGAGAGAGTTCTACGAGCAGTACTTC. Translated, it gives CASRDAREFYEQYF.

This clone occurred once. This chain connects TRBV28 to TRBJ2-7; D unclear. The V gene lost 3 bases and the J gene lost 4 bases, with 16 bases spanning the gap. The CDR3 has 15 residues. Per germline, CDR1 MDHEN and CDR2 SYDVKM. The CDR3 spells CASSLSSPRQYEQYF. CDR3 in DNA: TGTGCCAGCAGTTTGTCGTCACCGCGGCAATACGAGCAGTACTTC.

V and J are TRBV19 and TRBJ2-2, with 10 bases aligning to TRBD2. This CDR3 spans 16 amino acids. Losses at the gene ends were 4 bases for V and 6 bases for J; bases not matched to a gene: 8. Germline V CDR1 and CDR2: LNHDA, SQIVND (reference sequence). The DNA of the CDR3 is TGTGCCAGTAGTAGTGGACTAGCGGCATTCGCCGGGGAGCTGTTTTTT. Its translation: CASSSGLAAFAGELFF.

This clone was counted a few times. The chain combines TRBV27 with TRBJ2-3; 15 bases agree with TRBD2. The CDR3 contains 17 residues. The J segment lost 4 bases and the V segment lost 6 bases, leaving 8 bases of the junction unmatched. Germline CDR1 and CDR2: MNHEY and SMNVEV (reference sequence). The CDR3 here is CASSSPGLAGGSDTQYF. DNA of the CDR3: TGTGCCAGCAGCTCTCCCGGACTAGCGGGAGGGTCAGATACGCAGTATTTT.

This clone was picked up a small number of times. This sequence joins TRBV7-6 and TRBJ1-1, with a weak D call TRBD1 (6 bases). Trimming shortened V by 5 bases and J by 4 bases, and 14 bases separated the two germline ends. The germline V gene has CDR1 SGHVS and CDR2 FNYEAQ. This CDR3 is built from 14 residues. This CDR3 is CASSRTLGATEAFF. CDR3 bases: TGTGCCAGCAGCCGGACTTTGGGGGCCACTGAAGCTTTCTTT.

The CDR3 is CASSPEGARGWDTEAFF. The CDR3 DNA is TGCGCCAGCAGCCCTGAGGGGGCGCGAGGGTGGGACACTGAAGCTTTCTTT. The V and J genes are TRBV5-1 and TRBJ1-1; 7 bases agree with TRBD1. V was clipped by 4 bases and J by 3 bases; unmatched bases: 15. Germline V gene lookup returns CDR1 SGHRS and CDR2 YFSETQ. The CDR3 is 17 residues long.

The chain employs TRBV5-4 and TRBJ2-3; D might be TRBD1 or TRBD2, each matching 5 bases. Germline V gene lookup returns CDR1 SGHNT and CDR2 YYREEE (reference sequence). CDR3 size: 19 residues. The V gene lost 4 bases and the J gene lost 2 bases, with 26 bases spanning the gap. The CDR3 is CASSPISGEGVGDTDTQYF. The CDR3 coding sequence is TGTGCCAGCAGCCCCATCTCCGGGGAAGGTGTAGGGGACACAGATACGCAGTATTTT.

This chain uses TRBV28 with TRBJ2-7, with TRBD2 matching 8 bases. There are 12 residues in the CDR3. CDR1 and CDR2 from the germline V gene are MDHEN and SYDVKM. J was trimmed by 5 bases and V by 8 bases; bases with no gene match: 5. The CDR3 DNA reads TGTGCCAGCGGAGCGGGAGATGACGAGCAGTACTTC. It yields the protein CASGAGDDEQYF.

Only one count was recorded for this clone. This chain joins TRBV2 and TRBJ1-4; possible D gene TRBD1, 5 bases. CDR3 length: 15 residues. CDR1 is SNHLY, CDR2 FYNNEI, per germline. With 8 bases removed from V and 15 bases from J, the gap between germline ends came to 28 bases. CDR3 sequence: CASSLFGVGVREVFF. The CDR3 DNA is TGTGCCAGCTCCTTATTTGGAGTAGGGGTCCGGGAGGTGTTTTTT.

The chain couples TRBV19 to TRBJ1-5; D possibly corresponds to TRBD1 (5 bases). The V end was cut by 7 bases, the J end by 5 bases, with 18 bases between. The germline V gene encodes CDR1 LNHDA and CDR2 SQIVND (reference sequence). This CDR3 has 15 amino acids. This CDR3 is CASNWDGQYYQPQHF. The CDR3, as DNA: TGTGCCAGTAACTGGGACGGACAATATTATCAGCCCCAGCATTTT.

This chain connects TRBV29-1 to TRBJ1-1; D possibly corresponds to TRBD1 (5 bases). V dropped 5 bases and J dropped 7 bases, with 14 bases sitting between them. Germline V lookup: CDR1 SQVTM, CDR2 ANQGSEA. CDR3 length: 12 residues. This CDR3 reads CSVFVQGGEAFF. The CDR3 nucleotides read TGCAGCGTTTTTGTGCAGGGCGGTGAAGCTTTCTTT.

This rearrangement joins TRBV7-9 to TRBJ1-5; no clear D. Germline CDR1 reads SEHNR; CDR2 reads FQNEAQ (reference sequence). The V and J ends lost 5 bases and 4 bases respectively, with 9 bases between them. The CDR3 runs 13 residues. The CDR3 sequence: CASSKRENQPQHF. CDR3 DNA: TGTGCCAGCAGCAAACGAGAAAATCAGCCCCAGCATTTT.

This clone showed up just once. The J gene is TRBJ2-5, the V gene TRBV7-9; D gene unclear. Trimming stripped 4 bases from V and 5 bases from J, with 8 bases between. The germline gives CDR1 SEHNR, CDR2 FQNEAQ (reference sequence). The CDR3 has 12 amino acids. The CDR3 spells CASSSQAETQYF. The DNA of the CDR3 is TGTGCCAGCAGCTCCCAGGCGGAGACCCAGTACTTC.

The chain is built from TRBV15 and TRBJ2-2; D is undetermined. This CDR3 has 12 residues. V lost 3 bases, J lost 4 bases, and 3 bases lay in between. Germline CDR1 reads LNHNV; CDR2 reads YYDKDF (reference sequence). The CDR3 region is CATSSGTGELFF. The CDR3 bases are TGTGCCACCAGCAGCGGCACCGGGGAGCTGTTTTTT.

J is TRBJ2-2 and V is TRBV6-5; 13 nucleotides match TRBD2. This CDR3 comprises 15 residues. Germline assignment: CDR1 MNHEY and CDR2 SVGAGI. Trimming took 6 bases from V and 5 from J; bases not matched to a gene: 3. The CDR3 nucleotides are TGTGCCAGCAGAGGGACTAGCGGGGATACCGGGGAGCTGTTTTTT. It translates to CASRGTSGDTGELFF.

The chain couples TRBV11-2 to TRBJ2-7; TRBD1 agrees at 9 bases. Trimming cost V 5 bases and J 3 bases; bases outside gene matches: 11. Germline CDR1 and CDR2: SGHAT and FQNNGV. This CDR3 contains 16 residues. In DNA form, the CDR3 reads TGTGCCAGCAGCGACGGATTACAGGGGGCGGGCTACGAGCAGTACTTC. This sequence encodes CASSDGLQGAGYEQYF. Drawing the rest from reference TRBV11-2 and TRBJ2-7, the complete variable domain is EAGVAQSPRYKIIEKRQSVAFWCNPISGHATLYWYQQILGQGPKLLIQFQNNGVVDDSQLPKDRFSAERLKGVDSTLKIQPAKLEDSAVYLCASSDGLQGAGYEQYFGPGTRLTVT.

The V call is TRBV11-2, the J call TRBJ2-7; 9 bases are a match to TRBD2. CDR3 length equals 15 residues. Germline V CDR1 and CDR2: SGHAT, FQNNGV. Trimming took 3 bases from V and 3 from J; bases not matched to a gene: 6. Here the CDR3 DNA reads TGTGCCAGCAGCTTCTCTAGCGGGACGCTCTACGAGCAGTACTTC. Translating it yields CASSFSSGTLYEQYF.